What follows are 18 T cell receptor beta chains derived from one specimen sequenced in a study of cytomegalovirus exposure and HLA in healthy donors. PCR employed 60 Vbeta and 13 Jbeta primers. The data were produced by immunoSEQ multiplex PCR, yet TCRdb's version contains in-frame clones alone and is incomplete. The data hold 75,000 to 90,000 clones, with around 85% observed a single time. Input material: PBMCs. These receptors all come from a human donor in good health.

The J gene is TRBJ1-1, the V gene TRBV9, with 10 positions matching TRBD1. J gave up 4 bases and V 3 bases, and 6 bases lay outside the gene matches. The CDR3 covers 15 residues. CDR1 and CDR2 from the germline V gene are SGDLS and YYNGEE. CDR3 sequence (DNA): TGTGCCAGCAGCGCCGTGGGACAGGGGACCACTGAAGCTTTCTTT. Translation gives CASSAVGQGTTEAFF. Drawing the rest from reference TRBV9 and TRBJ1-1, the complete variable domain is DSGVTQTPKHLITATGQRVTLRCSPRSGDLSVYWYQQSLDQGLQFLIQYYNGEERAKGNILERFSAQQFPDLHSELNLSSLELGDSALYFCASSAVGQGTTEAFFGQGTRLTVV.

The chain carries TRBV7-2 and TRBJ1-1; D is unresolved. The germline V gene has CDR1 SGHTA and CDR2 FQGNSA. This CDR3 comprises 15 residues. The V and J ends lost 3 bases and 4 bases respectively, with 15 bases between them. As DNA, the CDR3 is TGTGCCAGCAGCTTTGCGGGTCCGTCGAGCACTGAAGCTTTCTTT. Amino acid sequence: CASSFAGPSSTEAFF. Full variable domain (rest looked up from reference TRBV7-2 and TRBJ1-1): GAGVSQSPSNKVTEKGKDVELRCDPISGHTALYWYRQSLGQGLEFLIYFQGNSAPDKSGLPSDRFSAERTGGSVSTLTIQRTQQEDSAVYLCASSFAGPSSTEAFFGQGTRLTVV.

J is TRBJ1-2 and V is TRBV21-1; no check of the table's D call, TRBD1, against the DNA was made. TRBV21-1 is listed as a pseudogene. The CDR3 runs to 17 residues. The CDR3 loop reads CASSKRAGGSYQAGYTF. CDR3 nucleotides: TGTGCCAGCAGCAAAAGAGCAGGGGGCAGCTATCAGGCTGGCTACACCTTC.

CDR3 DNA: TGCGCCAGCAGCCCGGGACAGGGGGGATATGATGGCTACACCTTC. Translated, it gives CASSPGQGGYDGYTF. The V gene is TRBV5-1, the J gene TRBJ1-2; 11 nucleotides agree with TRBD1. V was pared by 4 bases and J by 6 bases, with 8 bases of the junction left unmatched. Germline CDR1 SGHRS, CDR2 YFSETQ. This CDR3 region has 15 residues. The entire variable domain, with the rest obtained from reference TRBV5-1 and TRBJ1-2, is as follows: KAGVTQTPRYLIKTRGQQVTLSCSPISGHRSVSWYQQTPGQGLQFLFEYFSETQRNKGNFPGRFSGRQFSNSRSEMNVSTLELGDSALYLCASSPGQGGYDGYTFGSGTRLTVV.

The chain links TRBV15 to TRBJ2-3; 10 bases align to TRBD2. This CDR3 is 18 amino acids long. Losses at the gene ends were 1 base for V and 1 base for J; bases not matched to a gene: 8. Germline V lookup: CDR1 LNHNV, CDR2 YYDKDF (reference sequence). The CDR3 region is CATSRGASGGMGTDTQYF. The CDR3 nucleotides read TGTGCCACCAGCAGAGGGGCTAGCGGGGGCATGGGCACAGATACGCAGTATTTT.

V and J are TRBV5-1 and TRBJ1-2, with D possibly TRBD1 on 6 matching bases. This CDR3 is 15 amino acids long. The germline V gene has CDR1 SGHRS and CDR2 YFSETQ. Trimming removed 3 bases from V and 7 bases from J, with 19 bases in between. This CDR3 is CASSSTQRTDSGYTF. CDR3 bases: TGCGCCAGCAGCTCGACACAACGGACAGATAGTGGCTACACCTTC.

The chain carries TRBV18 and TRBJ2-1, with 7 bases aligning to TRBD2. Germline values: CDR1 KGHSH, CDR2 LQKENI. Trimming took 4 bases from V and 7 from J; bases not matched to a gene: 4. This CDR3 is 13 amino acids long. The DNA of the CDR3 is TGTGCCAGCTCACTGGGACTAACAAATGAGCAGTTCTTC. This translates into CASSLGLTNEQFF. Using reference TRBV18 and TRBJ2-1 for the parts outside the CDR3, the full variable domain is NAGVMQNPRHLVRRRGQEARLRCSPMKGHSHVYWYRQLPEEGLKFMVYLQKENIIDESGMPKERFSAEFPKEGPSILRIQQVVRGDSAAYFCASSLGLTNEQFFGPGTRLTVL.

This clone was seen a single time. V is TRBV2 and J is TRBJ2-3; 7 bases align to TRBD2. Looked up from germline, CDR1 is SNHLY and CDR2 is FYNNEI. The CDR3 has 14 residues. V was pared by 7 bases and J by 4 bases, with 8 bases of the junction left unmatched. The CDR3 region is CASKLTSVADTQYF. The CDR3 region has the DNA TGTGCCAGCAAGTTAACTAGCGTCGCAGATACGCAGTATTTT. Together with reference TRBV2 and TRBJ2-3, the CDR3 gives the full variable domain: EPEVTQTPSHQVTQMGQEVILRCVPISNHLYFYWYRQILGQKVEFLVSFYNNEISEKSEIFDDQFSVERPDGSNFTLKIRSTKLEDSAMYFCASKLTSVADTQYFGPGTRLTVL.

The genes are TRBV6-1 and TRBJ1-1; no firm D call. V lost 3 bases and J lost 1, with 9 bases in between. This CDR3 is 14 amino acids long. CDR1 is MNHNS, CDR2 SASEGT, per germline. The CDR3 loop reads CASSDRETNTEAFF. CDR3 nucleotides: TGTGCCAGCAGTGACCGAGAAACGAACACTGAAGCTTTCTTT.

Many counts were recorded for this clone. The chain employs TRBV29-1 and TRBJ2-5; 9 positions match TRBD2. The CDR3 is 12 residues long. V shed 6 bases and J 4 bases; nucleotides not matched to a gene: 3. Germline assignment: CDR1 SQVTM and CDR2 ANQGSEA. CDR3 nucleotides: TGCAGCGTCCGAGCGGGGGGAGAGACCCAGTACTTC. Translated: CSVRAGGETQYF.

The chain recombines TRBV29-1 with TRBJ1-5; D is uncertain. This CDR3 is built from 13 residues. The V end was cut by 0 bases, the J end by 6 bases, with 9 bases between. The V gene's germline CDR1 is SQVTM and CDR2 ANQGSEA. In nucleotides, the CDR3 is TGCAGCGTTGAAGATTTCCCGGGTCAGCCCCAGCATTTT. Amino acids: CSVEDFPGQPQHF.

CDR3 coding DNA: TGCAGCGTGGGGGCGGGTTGGGGAATGAACACTGAAGCTTTCTTT. Translating gives CSVGAGWGMNTEAFF. V usage is TRBV29-1 and J usage is TRBJ1-1; D is perhaps TRBD1 (6 bases). CDR1 and CDR2 (germline): SQVTM, ANQGSEA. The CDR3 extends over 15 amino acids. Trimming took 6 bases from V and 0 from J, leaving 17 bases between them.

The chain recombines TRBV5-5 with TRBJ2-7; possibly TRBD1 for D (5 bases). This CDR3 has 12 amino acids. V lost 5 bases, J lost 6 bases, and 12 bases lay in between. Germline-derived CDR1 and CDR2 are SGHKS and YYEKEE (reference sequence). Written as DNA, the CDR3 is TGTGCCAGCAGAATTGGGGCCCTCGAGCAGTACTTC. Encoded protein: CASRIGALEQYF.

The chain joins TRBV6-1 to TRBJ2-2; D uncertain. In germline, CDR1 is MNHNS, CDR2 SASEGT. This CDR3 has 14 amino acids. Trimming stripped 0 bases from V and 5 bases from J, with 7 bases between. CDR3 nucleotide sequence: TGTGCCAGCAGTGAAGCTGTCAGGACCGGGGAGCTGTTTTTT. Protein: CASSEAVRTGELFF.

V is TRBV11-2 and J is TRBJ2-1; 10 nucleotides agree with TRBD1. This CDR3 has 15 amino acids. The V and J ends lost 5 bases and 7 bases, in that order; junction bases with no gene match: 8. The germline V gene has CDR1 SGHAT and CDR2 FQNNGV. The CDR3, as DNA: TGTGCCAGCAGCCACCGGGACAGGGGCGCGAATGAGCAGTTCTTC. Translated: CASSHRDRGANEQFF. The full variable domain, its missing parts supplied by reference TRBV11-2 and TRBJ2-1, is EAGVAQSPRYKIIEKRQSVAFWCNPISGHATLYWYQQILGQGPKLLIQFQNNGVVDDSQLPKDRFSAERLKGVDSTLKIQPAKLEDSAVYLCASSHRDRGANEQFFGPGTRLTVL.

This chain connects TRBV4-1 to TRBJ2-7; maybe TRBD1 (5 bases). This CDR3 is 17 amino acids long. V was trimmed by 2 bases and J by 0 bases, leaving 17 bases between them. Germline values: CDR1 MGHRA, CDR2 YSYEKL. This chain's CDR3 is CASSQWGGQGNSYEQYF. CDR3 nucleotide sequence: TGCGCCAGCAGCCAATGGGGTGGGCAGGGAAACTCCTACGAGCAGTACTTC.

V gene TRBV9 combines with J gene TRBJ1-2, with 7 bases matching TRBD1. V lost 4 bases and J lost 6; bases outside the gene matches: 9. The CDR3 runs to 14 residues. Germline CDR1 is SGDLS and CDR2 is YYNGEE. The CDR3 loop is CASSPPRGQDGYTF. In nucleotides, the CDR3 is TGTGCCAGCAGCCCTCCAAGAGGACAGGATGGCTACACCTTC.

The chain uses TRBV5-5 and TRBJ1-1; D is undetermined. The V gene lost 4 bases and the J gene lost 6 bases, with 16 bases spanning the gap. The length of the CDR3 is 14 residues. CDR1 and CDR2 (germline): SGHKS, YYEKEE (reference sequence). The CDR3 loop reads CASSAFSASSEAFF. Here the CDR3 DNA reads TGTGCCAGCAGCGCCTTTAGCGCTTCCTCTGAAGCTTTCTTT.